Below are 14 T cell receptor beta chains sequenced from a single sample in a study of shared clonotypes between healthy human individuals. Some clones are missing from TCRdb's copy, which holds only in-frame ones; the method was immunoSEQ multiplex PCR. The repertoire consists of 90,000 to 120,000 clones, with around 68% occurring once and the leading ten covering approximately 25%. What was sequenced was memory CD8+ T cells sorted from blood. Subset given: CD45RO+ cells pooled with CCR7-negative TemRA cells. The receptors shown here come from a woman aged 25 to 39 in good health.

This rearrangement joins TRBV27 to TRBJ1-5; TRBD1 aligns across 8 bases. The length of the CDR3 is 13 residues. After removal of 8 bases from V and 2 bases from J, the junction contained 2 bases not matched to a gene. CDR1 and CDR2 from the germline V gene are MNHEY and SMNVEV (reference sequence). The CDR3 nucleotides read TGTGCCAGCGCGGGACAGGGCAATCAGCCCCAGCATTTT. Its protein is CASAGQGNQPQHF.

The chain carries TRBV11-2 and TRBJ2-1; D possibly uses TRBD1 or TRBD2 (6 bases each). Germline V gives CDR1 SGHAT, CDR2 FQNNGV. Trimming pared 7 bases from V and 0 bases from J, leaving 13 bases between. The CDR3 is 15 residues long. The chain's CDR3 is CASTRGGNSYNEQFF. The CDR3 region has the DNA TGTGCCAGCACCAGAGGGGGGAACTCCTACAATGAGCAGTTCTTC.

The chain has TRBV5-1 and TRBJ2-3; D may be TRBD1 (6 bases). V was shortened by 4 bases and J by 6 bases, with 21 bases between the two germline ends. The germline gives CDR1 SGHRS, CDR2 YFSETQ. The CDR3 extends over 16 amino acids. The CDR3 nucleotides are TGCGCCAGCAGCGTCCCCCCGACAGGCGGGTGGGATACGCAGTATTTT. This encodes CASSVPPTGGWDTQYF.

J is TRBJ1-1 and V is TRBV14; D ambiguous. The CDR3 has 17 amino acids. Germline assignment: CDR1 SGHDN and CDR2 FVKESK. V lost 0 bases, J lost 4 bases, and 18 bases lay in between. This CDR3 is CASSQDVDVGISTEAFF. In nucleotides, the CDR3 is TGTGCCAGCAGCCAAGACGTGGACGTAGGAATCAGCACTGAAGCTTTCTTT.

This clone was seen a handful of times. The chain joins TRBV28 to TRBJ1-2; D gene unclear. V shed 1 base and J shed 2 bases, with 11 bases lying between them. This CDR3 spans 15 amino acids. CDR1 and CDR2 from the germline V gene are MDHEN and SYDVKM. The chain's CDR3 is CASSLSVPGNYGYTF. CDR3 in DNA: TGTGCCAGCAGTTTATCCGTCCCGGGAAACTATGGCTACACCTTC.

This clone was counted a few times. CDR3 in DNA: TGTGCCAGCAGTTACCTAGGGACAGGGAACGCAGAAGCTTTCTTT. Amino acid sequence: CASSYLGTGNAEAFF. V usage is TRBV6-6 and J usage is TRBJ1-1, with TRBD1 matching 9 bases. CDR1 and CDR2 (germline): MNHNY, SVGAGI (reference sequence). The J segment lost 8 bases and the V segment lost 2 bases, leaving 9 bases of the junction unmatched. The CDR3 sequence is 15 residues long.

V and J are TRBV18 and TRBJ1-5; the D is unclear. The CDR3 runs 15 residues. The V end was cut by 6 bases, the J end by 8 bases, with 20 bases between. The germline gives CDR1 KGHSH, CDR2 LQKENI. Written as DNA, the CDR3 is TGTGCCAGCTCCCGCGACGGCGTCCTGGGTGAGCCCCAGCATTTT. Translated, it gives CASSRDGVLGEPQHF.

This clone was seen only a few times. The gene calls are TRBV5-4 and TRBJ2-7; D not resolved. CDR1 is SGHNT and CDR2 is YYREEE in the germline V gene (reference sequence). The CDR3 loop spans 14 amino acids. The ends were cut back, 0 bases at V and 2 bases at J, with 9 bases in the middle. CDR3 sequence: CASSLVGSTYEQYF. CDR3 nucleotide sequence: TGTGCCAGCAGCTTGGTGGGCAGCACCTACGAGCAGTACTTC.

This clone appeared a few times. V is TRBV19 and J is TRBJ1-5; no reliable D call. Deletions cut 0 bases from V and 0 bases from J, with 15 bases between. This CDR3 spans 18 amino acids. The germline CDR1 and CDR2 sequences are LNHDA and SQIVND (reference sequence). CDR3 sequence: CASSIDQGGGYSNQPQHF. CDR3 in DNA: TGTGCCAGTAGTATAGATCAAGGCGGAGGGTATAGCAATCAGCCCCAGCATTTT. Full variable domain (rest looked up from reference TRBV19 and TRBJ1-5): DGGITQSPKYLFRKEGQNVTLSCEQNLNHDAMYWYRQDPGQGLRLIYYSQIVNDFQKGDIAEGYSVSREKKESFPLTVTSAQKNPTAFYLCASSIDQGGGYSNQPQHFGDGTRLSIL.

This chain uses TRBV29-1 with TRBJ2-4; 10 positions agree with TRBD1. V was clipped by 7 bases and J by 9 bases; unmatched bases: 9. From germline, CDR1 is SQVTM and CDR2 ANQGSEA. This CDR3 comprises 13 residues. CDR3 protein: CSAGTGDGGIQYF. DNA of the CDR3: TGCAGCGCGGGGACAGGGGACGGCGGCATTCAGTACTTC. Supplemented by reference TRBV29-1 and TRBJ2-4, the full variable domain reads SAVISQKPSRDICQRGTSLTIQCQVDSQVTMMFWYRQQPGQSLTLIATANQGSEATYESGFVIDKFPISRPNLTFSTLTVSNMSPEDSSIYLCSAGTGDGGIQYFGAGTRLSVL.

This chain joins TRBV28 and TRBJ1-1; 7 nucleotides line up with TRBD1. The length of the CDR3 is 17 residues. V gave up 1 base and J gave up 1 base; unmatched junction bases: 9. CDR1 and CDR2 from the germline V gene are MDHEN and SYDVKM. The CDR3: CASSLSSLRDRNTEAFF. DNA of the CDR3: TGTGCCAGCAGTTTATCATCTTTGCGGGACAGGAACACTGAAGCTTTCTTT.

The chain carries TRBV19 and TRBJ2-7; possibly TRBD2 for D (6 bases). The CDR3 sequence is 15 residues long. CDR1 is LNHDA and CDR2 is SQIVND in the germline V gene (reference sequence). Trimming shortened V by 2 bases and J by 2 bases, and 13 bases separated the two germline ends. This CDR3 reads CASSILPSAPYEQYF. CDR3 nucleotides: TGTGCCAGTAGTATACTTCCTAGCGCACCCTACGAGCAGTACTTC. Complete variable domain (other parts from reference TRBV19 and TRBJ2-7): DGGITQSPKYLFRKEGQNVTLSCEQNLNHDAMYWYRQDPGQGLRLIYYSQIVNDFQKGDIAEGYSVSREKKESFPLTVTSAQKNPTAFYLCASSILPSAPYEQYFGPGTRLTVT.

This clone was picked up one time. The V gene is TRBV6-5, the J gene TRBJ1-2, with D unresolved. The CDR3 contains 14 residues. CDR1 MNHEY and CDR2 SVGAGI come from the germline V gene. The V gene lost 7 bases and the J gene lost 1 base, with 13 bases spanning the gap. The CDR3, as DNA: TGTGCCAGCACGCCGGACTCACGTAACTATGGCTACACCTTC. It translates to CASTPDSRNYGYTF.

For this clone: This may come from a read error, since a much larger clone is one base off. The gene calls are TRBV19 and TRBJ2-6; D might be TRBD1 (5 bases). V lost 0 bases to trimming and J lost 3 bases, with 9 bases between them. There are 16 residues in the CDR3. The germline V gene encodes CDR1 LNHDA and CDR2 SQIVND (reference sequence). The CDR3 DNA sequence: TGTGCCAGTAGTATAGATCAGGGCTTTGGGGCCAACGTCCTGACTTTC. It encodes CASSIDQGFGANVLTF.